A single sample gave rise to the 5 T cell receptor beta chains below, sequenced in a study of response to subunit inactivated influenza vaccine. TCRdb reanalysed the RT-PCR reads using MiXCR and keeps one entry per CDR3 protein. The sample consists of approximately 500,000 distinct CDR3 sequences, under 25% of them appearing once. This sample was also put to use in a study of T cells expressing NK-cell markers. That work states: 5'RACE template switching with UMIs produced the TCR beta cDNA.

The specimen comprised CD4+ T cells sorted from PBMCs, sampled 11 to 12 days after vaccination. These receptors were obtained from a man in his fifties who received an inactivated influenza vaccine.

J is TRBJ1-1 and V is TRBV7-9, with D perhaps TRBD1 (5 bases). This CDR3 comprises 14 residues. Per germline, CDR1 SEHNR and CDR2 FQNEAQ (reference sequence). Trimming removed 1 base at V and 4 bases at J, with 10 bases between. The CDR3 here is CASSLVRGATEAFF. The CDR3 DNA follows: TGTGCCAGCAGCTTAGTGAGGGGAGCCACTGAAGCTTTCTTT.

This clonotype turned up a few times. The chain combines TRBV12-3 or TRBV12-4 with TRBJ1-5; D remains unclear. V lost 6 bases, J lost 4 bases, and 10 bases lay in between. CDR3 length: 13 residues. The CDR3 nucleotides read TGTGCCAGCAGGGCAGCGGGGAATCAGCCCCAGCATTTT. Its translation: CASRAAGNQPQHF.

The gene calls are TRBV12-3 or TRBV12-4 and TRBJ2-7, with a tentative D call TRBD2 (6 bases). V lost 4 bases, J lost 2 bases, and 12 bases lay in between. The CDR3 covers 14 residues. The DNA for the CDR3 is TGTGCCAGCAGTTCCACGGGACTTACCTACGAGCAGTACTTC. Amino acids: CASSSTGLTYEQYF.

The CDR3 DNA reads TGCGCCAGCAGCCACGAAAACAGGGGGCGAAATTCACCCCTCCACTTT. Translating it yields CASSHENRGRNSPLHF. The chain employs TRBV4-1 and TRBJ1-6, with 9 bases fitting TRBD1. The junction had 7 bases not matched to a gene; V was cut back by 3 bases and J by 7 bases. CDR3 size: 16 residues. Germline assignment: CDR1 MGHRA and CDR2 YSYEKL.

V is TRBV10-3 and J is TRBJ2-7; a possible D gene is TRBD1 (5 bases). Per the germline V gene, CDR1 is ENHRY and CDR2 is SYGVKD. The V end lost 2 bases, the J end lost 6 bases, and 11 bases lay between the germline ends. The CDR3 runs 13 residues. The CDR3 protein is CAISEGAGLEQYF. Written as DNA, the CDR3 is TGTGCCATCAGTGAGGGGGCCGGGCTCGAGCAGTACTTC.